These 14 T cell receptor beta chains share one sample of origin, sequenced in a study of cytomegalovirus exposure and HLA in healthy donors. TCRdb's table, derived via immunoSEQ multiplex PCR, lists solely in-frame clones and lacks some. The sample comprises about 56,000 clones, more than 80% of which are singletons, and 0.9% to 1.4% rests with the top ten. Sequencing was performed on PBMCs. These receptors came from a man aged 18 to 30 in good health and CMV-seronegative.

The chain couples TRBV7-2 to TRBJ2-5, with TRBD2 as a possible D gene (6 bases). The CDR3 sequence is 14 residues long. V was trimmed by 5 bases and J by 4 bases, leaving 14 bases between them. Germline loops: CDR1 SGHTA, CDR2 FQGNSA. For the CDR3, the DNA is TGTGCCAGCAGCCCTACTAGCTCGGGAGAGACCCAGTACTTC. It is translated as CASSPTSSGETQYF.

This chain links TRBV2 with TRBJ1-2, with D possibly matching TRBD1 (6 bases). Germline V lookup: CDR1 SNHLY, CDR2 FYNNEI. The CDR3 contains 13 residues. Between the trimmed V and J ends, which lost 3 bases and 8 bases, there was a span of 13 bases. The CDR3 protein is CASSDGTQSGYTF. CDR3 DNA: TGTGCCAGCAGTGATGGGACACAATCCGGCTACACCTTC.

V is TRBV19 and J is TRBJ1-2; D is perhaps TRBD1 (6 bases). Germline-derived CDR1 and CDR2 are LNHDA and SQIVND (reference sequence). CDR3 length: 12 residues. V lost 10 bases, J lost 2 bases, and 11 bases lay in between. The CDR3 bases are TGTGCCACCAGGGGACCGAACTATGGCTACACCTTC. It translates to CATRGPNYGYTF.

This sequence joins TRBV9 and TRBJ1-1; TRBD1 matches at 9 bases. V was pared by 4 bases and J by 1 base, with 2 bases of the junction left unmatched. Per the germline V gene, CDR1 is SGDLS and CDR2 is YYNGEE. The CDR3 length is 14 residues. CDR3 residues: CASSSDRGNTEAFF. The CDR3 DNA reads as TGTGCCAGCAGCTCGGACAGGGGGAACACTGAAGCTTTCTTT.

The genes are TRBV4-3 and TRBJ2-1, with 10 bases matching TRBD2. Germline V gives CDR1 LGHNA, CDR2 YSLEER. The length of the CDR3 is 15 residues. Trimming at V came to 4 bases and at J to 4 bases, leaving 4 bases not matched to a gene. The DNA of the CDR3 is TGCGCCAGCAGCCCAGGACTAGCGGCGTACAATGAGCAGTTCTTC. As protein: CASSPGLAAYNEQFF.

The chain couples TRBV27 to TRBJ2-7; 7 nucleotides align to TRBD2. This CDR3 region has 16 residues. The germline V gene encodes CDR1 MNHEY and CDR2 SMNVEV (reference sequence). Germline trimming cut 6 bases from V and 3 bases from J; bases unmatched to any gene: 14. CDR3 amino acids: CASRGLWASGIYEQYF. Here the CDR3 DNA reads TGTGCCAGCAGAGGACTTTGGGCTAGCGGAATCTACGAGCAGTACTTC.

The chain recombines TRBV5-4 with TRBJ2-7; 8 bases are a match to TRBD2. V dropped 0 bases and J dropped 5; count of bases not matched to a gene: 10. The CDR3 has 16 amino acids. Germline CDR1 SGHNT, CDR2 YYREEE (reference sequence). The CDR3, as DNA: TGTGCCAGCAGCTTGGAATTAAGCGGGAGTACCCACGAGCAGTACTTC. This codes for CASSLELSGSTHEQYF.

V usage is TRBV7-7 and J usage is TRBJ2-2; 8 bases align to TRBD2. There are 18 residues in the CDR3. Germline V gives CDR1 SSHAT, CDR2 FNYEAQ (reference sequence). The DNA for the CDR3 is TGTGCTAGCGACGTTCCTACCCTTGGCGGGAGGCTCACCGGGGAGCTGTTTTTT. Residues: CASDVPTLGGRLTGELFF. Based on the CDR3 plus reference TRBV7-7 and TRBJ2-2, the full variable domain is GAGVSQSPRYKVTKRGQDVTLRCDPISSHATLYWYQQALGQGPEFLTYFNYEAQPDKSGLPSDRFSAERPEGSISTLTIQRTEQRDSAMYRCASDVPTLGGRLTGELFFGEGSRLTVL.

The chain links TRBV28 to TRBJ2-7; D perhaps matches TRBD2 (6 bases). Per the germline V gene, CDR1 is MDHEN and CDR2 is SYDVKM. This CDR3 spans 14 amino acids. V lost 0 bases, J lost 11 bases, and 17 bases lay in between. Here the CDR3 DNA reads TGTGCCAGCAGTTTATGGGGCGGGGACCTTTTGGAGTACTTC. Translated: CASSLWGGDLLEYF.

The chain has TRBV6-4 and TRBJ2-1; D remains unclear. The CDR3 sequence is 15 residues long. Germline assignment: CDR1 MRHNA and CDR2 SNTAGT. Trimming removed 2 bases from V and 1 base from J, with 9 bases in between. CDR3 nucleotide sequence: TGTGCCAGCAGTGACGGCTCCACGTCCTACAATGAGCAGTTCTTC. Translation gives CASSDGSTSYNEQFF.

The rearrangement joins TRBV7-3 to TRBJ2-3; D is unclear. CDR1 SGHTA and CDR2 FQGTGA come from the germline V gene. V was pared by 4 bases and J by 4 bases, with 6 bases between. The CDR3 has 12 amino acids. The CDR3 here is CASSYLSDTQYF. The CDR3 DNA sequence: TGTGCCAGCAGCTATCTATCAGATACGCAGTATTTT.

V is TRBV7-2 and J is TRBJ1-3, with D possibly TRBD1 on 6 matching bases. Between the trimmed V and J ends, which lost 2 bases and 1 base, there was a span of 6 bases. The CDR3 totals 14 residues. Per germline, CDR1 SGHTA and CDR2 FQGNSA. The CDR3 protein is CASSLQGSGNTIYF. CDR3 sequence (DNA): TGTGCCAGCAGCTTACAGGGGTCTGGAAACACCATATATTTT.

The chain combines TRBV27 with TRBJ2-1; possible D gene TRBD1, 6 bases. The CDR3 extends over 13 amino acids. Between the trimmed V and J ends, which lost 5 bases and 10 bases, there was a span of 15 bases. In germline, CDR1 is MNHEY, CDR2 SMNVEV (reference sequence). The CDR3 region has the DNA TGTGCCAGCAGTCCCGAGTGGGGGCCCGAGCAGTTCTTC. Its protein product is CASSPEWGPEQFF.

This rearrangement joins TRBV28 to TRBJ2-1, with TRBD2 matching over 7 bases. Trimming took 3 bases from V and 2 from J; bases not matched to a gene: 4. Per germline, CDR1 MDHEN and CDR2 SYDVKM. CDR3 size: 15 residues. The CDR3 here is CASSFRGRAYNEQFF. DNA for the CDR3: TGTGCCAGCAGTTTTCGGGGGAGGGCCTACAATGAGCAGTTCTTC.